This T cell receptor (beta chain) was observed in a study of OX40 agonist ivuxolimab in advanced cancers. At the level of the study: At roughly 80% male, the cohort had a mean age of 60 years, ranging from about 23 to 79. Eligibility admitted prior anti-PD-1, anti-PD-L1 or anti-CTLA-4 therapy; around 38% had some. Notes on the study in general: At 0.1 to 3.0 mg/kg and by week 6, CD4+ and CD8+ T cells in the blood had expanded clonally.

CDR3 length: 15 residues. CDR1 MNHNY and CDR2 SVGAGI come from the germline V gene (reference sequence). Deletions cut 0 bases from V and 3 bases from J, with 11 bases between. TCRdb keeps only in-frame clones here, not all; method: immunoSEQ multiplex PCR. The sample records nearly 110,000 clones, roughly 90% being singletons. Notes on this clone: Its matching antigen is unknown.

J is TRBJ1-1 and V is TRBV6-6; D gene uncertain. Sequenced material: CD4+ or CD8+ T cells sorted from blood, taken in a trial of the OX40 agonist ivuxolimab. The source is an adult with an advanced solid tumor such as melanoma, head and neck, liver or kidney cancer. The CDR3 nucleotides are TGTGCCAGCAGTTACTCAAATTCACCATACACTGAAGCTTTCTTT. Amino acid sequence: CASSYSNSPYTEAFF.